The 14 T cell receptor beta chains given below trace back to one sample, sequenced in a study of CD8 T cells in Susac syndrome. RNA in amounts of roughly 0.45 to 1 ug was reverse transcribed with random hexamers. TCRdb independently ran MiXCR on the immunoSEQ multiplex PCR reads; one entry per CDR3 protein. The data show around 100,000 distinct CDR3 sequences, roughly 96% seen once. Sequenced: CD8+ T cells from PBMCs. The receptors stem from a human donor with Susac syndrome.

The chain uses TRBV18 and TRBJ2-7, with 8 nucleotides matching TRBD2. The CDR3 length is 14 residues. Germline V lookup: CDR1 KGHSH, CDR2 LQKENI. V lost 6 bases to trimming and J lost 3 bases; unmatched junction nucleotides: 7. DNA of the CDR3: TGTGCCAGCTCCCTCGGTAGCGGGAACTACGAGCAGTACTTC. The encoded protein is CASSLGSGNYEQYF.

The genes are TRBV29-1 and TRBJ2-6, with D uncertain. CDR3 length: 15 residues. V shed 4 bases and J shed 3 bases, with 13 bases lying between them. Germline V gene data show CDR1 as SQVTM and CDR2 as ANQGSEA. This chain's CDR3 is CSVVGRVSGANVLTF. The CDR3 DNA is TGCAGCGTTGTAGGTAGGGTAAGTGGGGCCAACGTCCTGACTTTC.

The chain joins TRBV9 to TRBJ2-3; D may be TRBD1 (5 bases). V lost 5 bases and J lost 6, with 7 bases in between. Germline-derived CDR1 and CDR2 are SGDLS and YYNGEE. The CDR3 contains 11 residues. This CDR3 is CASRAGDTQYF. The CDR3 DNA follows: TGTGCCAGCAGGGCAGGGGATACGCAGTATTTT.

The chain employs TRBV7-2 and TRBJ2-7, with D possibly matching TRBD2 (6 bases). Germline assignment: CDR1 SGHTA and CDR2 FQGNSA. The CDR3 runs to 14 residues. Trimming took off 1 base at V and 5 bases at J, with 12 bases between the two ends. The CDR3 loop reads CASSLGRVLDEQYF. Written as DNA, the CDR3 is TGTGCCAGCAGCTTAGGGAGGGTACTGGACGAGCAGTACTTC.

The chain has TRBV6-5 and TRBJ2-7; 9 nucleotides agree with TRBD1. V lost 6 bases, J lost 3 bases, and 6 bases stayed unmatched. CDR1 MNHEY and CDR2 SVGAGI come from the germline V gene. The CDR3 totals 14 residues. The CDR3 DNA reads TGTGCCAGCAGGCGGGACAGGGAGTACTACGAGCAGTACTTC. This encodes CASRRDREYYEQYF.

In this sample, this clonotype turned up once. The rearrangement links TRBV9 to TRBJ2-5; 8 nucleotides agree with TRBD1. Per the germline V gene, CDR1 is SGDLS and CDR2 is YYNGEE. The V gene end was trimmed by 3 bases and the J gene end by 5 bases; junction bases not matched to a gene: 6. The CDR3 is 14 amino acids. The CDR3 spells CASSGADREETQYF. CDR3 sequence (DNA): TGTGCCAGCAGCGGGGCGGACAGGGAGGAGACCCAGTACTTC. The whole variable domain, filled in from reference TRBV9 and TRBJ2-5, reads DSGVTQTPKHLITATGQRVTLRCSPRSGDLSVYWYQQSLDQGLQFLIQYYNGEERAKGNILERFSAQQFPDLHSELNLSSLELGDSALYFCASSGADREETQYFGPGTRLLVL.

The chain links TRBV28 to TRBJ2-6; D is unresolved. The germline gives CDR1 MDHEN, CDR2 SYDVKM. This CDR3 is 16 amino acids long. The V and J ends lost 3 bases and 5 bases respectively, with 14 bases between them. In DNA form, the CDR3 reads TGTGCCAGCAGTTTTGACTCACTCCACTGGGCCAACGTCCTGACTTTC. Translated, it gives CASSFDSLHWANVLTF.

This rearrangement joins TRBV6-5 to TRBJ2-7, with TRBD1 matching over 8 bases. Per the germline V gene, CDR1 is MNHEY and CDR2 is SVGAGI. The CDR3 has 13 residues. J gave up 3 bases and V 5 bases, and 3 bases lay outside the gene matches. Here the CDR3 reads CASSATGDYEQYF. The CDR3 DNA sequence: TGTGCCAGCAGTGCGACAGGGGACTACGAGCAGTACTTC.

This chain uses TRBV27 with TRBJ2-5, with 7 bases that match TRBD2. The CDR3 contains 13 residues. Germline V gene data show CDR1 as MNHEY and CDR2 as SMNVEV (reference sequence). J was trimmed by 2 bases and V by 5 bases; bases with no gene match: 2. The CDR3 bases are TGTGCCAGCAGTGGGAGGGCACAAGAGACCCAGTACTTC. Amino acids: CASSGRAQETQYF.

The V and J genes are TRBV25-1 and TRBJ2-7; TRBD1 agrees at 9 bases. The CDR3 consists of 15 residues. Germline lookup yields CDR1 MGHDK and CDR2 SYGVNS. V lost 6 bases to trimming and J lost 0 bases; unmatched junction nucleotides: 6. Here the CDR3 DNA reads TGTGCCAGCAGAGAGGACAGGGGAAGCTCCTACGAGCAGTACTTC. This codes for CASREDRGSSYEQYF.

This clonotype was counted a single time. V gene TRBV5-6 combines with J gene TRBJ2-5; D is perhaps TRBD2 (6 bases). The V and J ends lost 6 bases and 2 bases respectively, with 8 bases between them. Per germline, CDR1 SGHDT and CDR2 YYEEEE. The CDR3 runs to 12 residues. The CDR3 loop reads CASNREQETQYF. CDR3 nucleotides: TGTGCCAGCAATCGGGAGCAAGAGACCCAGTACTTC.

The chain has TRBV27 and TRBJ1-1; unclear D gene. The length of the CDR3 is 13 residues. V lost 3 bases, J lost 2 bases, and 7 bases lay in between. Germline CDR1 MNHEY, CDR2 SMNVEV (reference sequence). The CDR3 region is CASSFYINTEAFF. The DNA for the CDR3 is TGTGCCAGCAGTTTCTACATCAACACTGAAGCTTTCTTT.

The chain combines TRBV2 with TRBJ1-1; 7 bases are shared with TRBD1. This CDR3 region has 14 residues. In germline, CDR1 is SNHLY, CDR2 FYNNEI. Losses at the gene ends were 1 base for V and 6 bases for J; bases not matched to a gene: 5. CDR3 sequence (DNA): TGTGCCAGCAGTGAAGGACAGGGATTCGCTGAAGCTTTCTTT. This sequence encodes CASSEGQGFAEAFF.

The chain carries TRBV5-6 and TRBJ2-1, with D maybe TRBD1 (6 bases). V was cut by 2 bases and J by 3 bases, with 9 bases left in between. This CDR3 is built from 14 residues. Germline-derived CDR1 and CDR2 are SGHDT and YYEEEE. CDR3 loop: CASSFPDSYNEQFF. Written as DNA, the CDR3 is TGTGCCAGCAGCTTCCCGGACAGCTACAATGAGCAGTTCTTC.